This TCR beta chain was sequenced during a study of blood T cell repertoires in COVID-19. Across the study: In each case, the material was cDNA or gDNA derived from T cells, B-cell-depleted T cells, or PBMCs.

The CDR3 has 16 amino acids. Trimming removed 6 bases from V and 4 bases from J; junction bases left unmatched: 10. Per germline, CDR1 SGHVS and CDR2 FNYEAQ. This study enrolled people aged 18 to 89 from 24 US geographic areas. Sequenced by immunoSEQ multiplex PCR; TCRdb stores in-frame clones only, minus some. The sample holds roughly 300,000 clones; approximately 91% are singletons and the top ten take 2.3%. The V gene is TRBV7-6, the J gene TRBJ2-5; 11 positions match TRBD1. This receptor was obtained from a woman aged 40 to 49 with acute COVID-19. The sequencing input was PBMCs or T cells enriched from blood (not recorded which). The CDR3 reads CASSSGGQGVGETQYF. The CDR3 coding sequence is TGTGCCAGCAGTTCCGGGGGACAGGGGGTAGGAGAGACCCAGTACTTC.